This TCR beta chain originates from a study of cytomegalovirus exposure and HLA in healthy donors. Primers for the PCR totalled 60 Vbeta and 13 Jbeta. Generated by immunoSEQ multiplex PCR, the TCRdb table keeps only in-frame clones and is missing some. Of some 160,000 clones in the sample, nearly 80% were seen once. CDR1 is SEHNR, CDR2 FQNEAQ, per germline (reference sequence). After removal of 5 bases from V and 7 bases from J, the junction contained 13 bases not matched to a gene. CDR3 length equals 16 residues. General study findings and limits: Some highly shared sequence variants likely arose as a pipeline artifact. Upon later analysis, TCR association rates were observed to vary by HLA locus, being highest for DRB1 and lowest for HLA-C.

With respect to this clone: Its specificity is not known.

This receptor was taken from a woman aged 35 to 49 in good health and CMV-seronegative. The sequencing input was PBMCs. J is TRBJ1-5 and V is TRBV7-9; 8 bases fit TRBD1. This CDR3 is CASSPSGGAGLQPQHF. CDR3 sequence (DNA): TGTGCCAGCAGCCCATCAGGGGGCGCGGGTCTCCAGCCCCAGCATTTT.